These 8 T cell receptor beta chains share one sample of origin, sequenced in a study of blood T cell repertoires in COVID-19. The method was immunoSEQ multiplex PCR; TCRdb's version includes in-frame clones alone and lacks a portion of them. The top ten clones hold over 7% of a sample with 45,000 to 50,000 clones, more than 80% of them seen once. Sequencing was carried out using peripheral blood. The receptors come from a man at least 80 years old in a cohort sampled during active COVID-19.

The chain recombines TRBV10-3 with TRBJ1-3; 7 positions agree with TRBD1. V lost 2 bases to trimming and J lost 3 bases; unmatched junction nucleotides: 7. The CDR3 length is 16 residues. The germline V gene encodes CDR1 ENHRY and CDR2 SYGVKD. The CDR3 bases are TGTGCCATCAGTGAGCGGACAGGTTCAATTGGAAACACCATATATTTT. Protein sequence: CAISERTGSIGNTIYF.

This chain uses TRBV11-2 with TRBJ2-2; D unresolved. This CDR3 contains 11 residues. The V gene lost 3 bases and the J gene lost 8 bases, with 4 bases spanning the gap. Germline V gene data show CDR1 as SGHAT and CDR2 as FQNNGV. CDR3 residues: CASSFYGELFF. CDR3 bases: TGTGCCAGCAGCTTTTATGGGGAGCTGTTTTTT.

This chain joins TRBV18 and TRBJ2-1; TRBD2 matches at 10 bases. This CDR3 is 15 amino acids long. Germline loops: CDR1 KGHSH, CDR2 LQKENI. Germline trimming cut 0 bases from V and 7 bases from J; bases unmatched to any gene: 3. CDR3 amino acids: CASSPPGLALNEQFF. In DNA form, the CDR3 reads TGTGCCAGCTCACCACCGGGACTAGCGTTAAATGAGCAGTTCTTC. Looking up the rest from reference TRBV18 and TRBJ2-1 gives the full variable domain: NAGVMQNPRHLVRRRGQEARLRCSPMKGHSHVYWYRQLPEEGLKFMVYLQKENIIDESGMPKERFSAEFPKEGPSILRIQQVVRGDSAAYFCASSPPGLALNEQFFGPGTRLTVL.

V gene TRBV7-2 combines with J gene TRBJ1-4, with D unresolved. V was clipped by 1 base and J by 2 bases, with 8 bases between them. This CDR3 region has 15 residues. The V gene's germline CDR1 is SGHTA and CDR2 FQGNSA. CDR3 in amino acids: CASSLVAGTNEKLFF. Here the CDR3 DNA reads TGTGCCAGCAGCTTAGTAGCGGGGACTAATGAAAAACTGTTTTTT. Full variable domain (missing parts from reference TRBV7-2 and TRBJ1-4): GAGVSQSPSNKVTEKGKDVELRCDPISGHTALYWYRQSLGQGLEFLIYFQGNSAPDKSGLPSDRFSAERTGGSVSTLTIQRTQQEDSAVYLCASSLVAGTNEKLFFGSGTQLSVL.

The chain combines TRBV5-1 with TRBJ1-1; 9 bases match TRBD1. CDR1 and CDR2 (germline): SGHRS, YFSETQ. J gave up 4 bases and V 4 bases, and 5 bases lay outside the gene matches. This CDR3 has 14 residues. The CDR3 bases are TGCGCCAGCAGCCCAAGACAGGGGGGCACTGAAGCTTTCTTT. Protein: CASSPRQGGTEAFF.

The chain combines TRBV2 with TRBJ2-1, with 14 bases that match TRBD2. Germline trimming cut 7 bases from V and 9 bases from J; bases unmatched to any gene: 5. CDR1 and CDR2 from the germline V gene are SNHLY and FYNNEI. The CDR3 is made up of 14 amino acids. The CDR3 DNA is TGTGCCAGCAAGGGACTAGCGGGAGCGGGTGAGCAGTTCTTC. It is translated as CASKGLAGAGEQFF.

This rearrangement joins TRBV2 to TRBJ1-5; TRBD1 matches at 9 bases. CDR1 is SNHLY and CDR2 is FYNNEI in the germline V gene. V gave up 5 bases and J gave up 7 bases; unmatched junction bases: 6. CDR3 length: 14 amino acids. CDR3 region: CASSLGQGLQPQHF. The CDR3 coding sequence is TGTGCCAGCAGTTTGGGACAGGGACTCCAGCCCCAGCATTTT.

This sequence joins TRBV11-2 and TRBJ2-2, with TRBD1 identical over 7 bases. This CDR3 comprises 15 residues. V lost 8 bases, J lost 0 bases, and 6 bases stayed unmatched. Germline CDR1 is SGHAT and CDR2 is FQNNGV. The chain's CDR3 is CASHSRGTNTGELFF. The CDR3 nucleotides are TGTGCCAGCCACTCCAGGGGGACGAACACCGGGGAGCTGTTTTTT.